This T cell receptor beta chain derives from a study of T cell responses to AZD1222 COVID-19 vaccine. TCRdb's table, derived via immunoSEQ multiplex PCR, lists solely in-frame clones and lacks some. The sample holds under 200,000 clones, approximately 92% seen once. Regarding this clone: At one of its ends the junction is not consistent with the germline gene, which may arise from a read error.

The CDR3 contains 13 residues. The germline gives CDR1 MGHDK, CDR2 SYGVNS. The specimen comprised peripheral blood, sampled on day 0 of AZD1222 vaccination. This chain uses TRBV25-1 with TRBJ1-2, with a possible D match to TRBD1 (5 bases). This clonotype was sampled from an adult in good health. CDR3 nucleotides: TGTGCCAGCAGTGATATTTCGGGGGTTGTTTCGGCCTTC. This sequence encodes CASSDISGVVSAF.